What follows is one T cell receptor (beta chain) and its context. Antigen specificity is unknown. The data stem from a study of cytomegalovirus exposure and HLA in healthy donors. The primer mix had 60 Vbeta and 13 Jbeta primers. Assay: immunoSEQ multiplex PCR; the TCRdb copy retains only in-frame clones and omits some. The table lists about 110,000 clones, roughly 80% of them singletons. The germline V and J ends were trimmed by 3 bases and 0 bases, with 8 bases remaining between them. Germline loops: CDR1 SGHAT, CDR2 FQNNGV. The CDR3 is 15 residues long. Study-wide findings and caveats: TCR beta chain V- and J-gene trimming was linked, in a later analysis, to a missense variant in DCLRE1C.

The rearrangement uses TRBV11-2 and TRBJ1-4; maybe TRBD1 (6 bases). Material: PBMCs. This sequence was found in a man aged 40-49 years in good health and CMV-seronegative. CDR3 in amino acids: CASSFGQSTNEKLFF. The CDR3 region has the DNA TGTGCCAGCAGCTTCGGACAGTCAACTAATGAAAAACTGTTTTTT.